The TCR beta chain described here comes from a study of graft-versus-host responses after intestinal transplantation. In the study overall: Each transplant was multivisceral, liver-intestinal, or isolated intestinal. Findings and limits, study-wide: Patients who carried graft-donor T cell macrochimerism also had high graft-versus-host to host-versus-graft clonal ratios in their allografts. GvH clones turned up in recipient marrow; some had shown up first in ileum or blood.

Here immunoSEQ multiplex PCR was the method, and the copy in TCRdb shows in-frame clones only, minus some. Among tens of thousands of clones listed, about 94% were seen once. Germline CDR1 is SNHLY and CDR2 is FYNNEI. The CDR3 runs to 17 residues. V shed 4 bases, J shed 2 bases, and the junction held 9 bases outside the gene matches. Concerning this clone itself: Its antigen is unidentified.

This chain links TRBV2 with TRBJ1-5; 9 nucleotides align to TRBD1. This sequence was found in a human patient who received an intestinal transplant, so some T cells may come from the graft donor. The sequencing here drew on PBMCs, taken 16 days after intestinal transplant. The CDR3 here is CASSGDRVSIRNQPQHF. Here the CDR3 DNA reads TGTGCCAGCAGTGGGGACAGGGTTAGTATTCGCAATCAGCCCCAGCATTTT. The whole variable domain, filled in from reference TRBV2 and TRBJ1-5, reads EPEVTQTPSHQVTQMGQEVILRCVPISNHLYFYWYRQILGQKVEFLVSFYNNEISEKSEIFDDQFSVERPDGSNFTLKIRSTKLEDSAMYFCASSGDRVSIRNQPQHFGDGTRLSIL.